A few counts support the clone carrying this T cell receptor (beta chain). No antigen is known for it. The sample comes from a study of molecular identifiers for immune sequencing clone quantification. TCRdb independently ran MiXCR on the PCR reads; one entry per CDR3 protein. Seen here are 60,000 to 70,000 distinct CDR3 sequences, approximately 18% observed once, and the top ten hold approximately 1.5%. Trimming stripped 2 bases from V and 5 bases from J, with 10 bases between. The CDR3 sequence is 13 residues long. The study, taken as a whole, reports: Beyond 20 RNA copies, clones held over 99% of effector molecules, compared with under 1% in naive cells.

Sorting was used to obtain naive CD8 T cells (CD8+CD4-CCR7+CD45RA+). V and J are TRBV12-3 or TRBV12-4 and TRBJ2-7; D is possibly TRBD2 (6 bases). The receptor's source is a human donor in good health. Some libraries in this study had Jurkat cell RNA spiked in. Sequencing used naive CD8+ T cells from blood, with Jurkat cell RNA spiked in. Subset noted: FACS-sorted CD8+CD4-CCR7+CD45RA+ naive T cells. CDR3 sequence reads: CASSLPSAHEQYF. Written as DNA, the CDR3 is TGTGCCAGCAGTTTACCTAGCGCCCACGAGCAGTACTTC.